The next 5 T cell receptor beta chains were all read from a single sample in a study of T cell responses to AZD1222 COVID-19 vaccine. The data were produced by immunoSEQ multiplex PCR, yet TCRdb's version contains in-frame clones alone and is incomplete. The table shows tens of thousands of clones, with 80% to 90% occurring only once. The source was peripheral blood, collected 28 days after the second AZD1222 dose. The receptor source for this set is an adult who received the AZD1222 COVID-19 vaccine.

This chain links TRBV19 with TRBJ2-7; 7 bases are shared with TRBD1. Germline lookup yields CDR1 LNHDA and CDR2 SQIVND (reference sequence). The CDR3 is made up of 17 amino acids. Trimming took 0 bases from V and 0 from J; bases not matched to a gene: 8. CDR3 region: CASSIDWAGTASYEQYF. The CDR3, as DNA: TGTGCCAGTAGTATAGATTGGGCTGGGACAGCCTCCTACGAGCAGTACTTC.

This clone appeared a single time. The rearrangement links TRBV27 to TRBJ2-3; 7 bases are a match to TRBD2. The V and J ends lost 4 bases and 2 bases, in that order; junction bases with no gene match: 6. This CDR3 has 15 residues. Germline values: CDR1 MNHEY, CDR2 SMNVEV (reference sequence). This CDR3 is CASSYQAGSTDTQYF. In DNA form, the CDR3 reads TGTGCCAGCAGTTACCAAGCGGGGTCCACAGATACGCAGTATTTT.

This clone was counted only a few times. The V gene is TRBV5-5, the J gene TRBJ2-2; possible D gene TRBD1, 5 bases. The CDR3 consists of 14 residues. V lost 0 bases and J lost 5, with 8 bases in between. Germline V lookup: CDR1 SGHKS, CDR2 YYEKEE (reference sequence). The CDR3 DNA reads TGTGCCAGCAGCTTGGAGGCAGGGACCGGGGAGCTGTTTTTT. Amino acid sequence: CASSLEAGTGELFF.

The DNA for the CDR3 is TGTGCCACCAGCAGGGACAGGGGAACGGTGAACACTGAAGCTTTCTTT. Its translation is CATSRDRGTVNTEAFF. The J gene is TRBJ1-1, the V gene TRBV15; 9 positions match TRBD1. With 3 bases clipped from V and 0 bases from J, the junction kept 5 bases outside the gene matches. The CDR3 sequence is 16 residues long. Germline CDR1 reads LNHNV; CDR2 reads YYDKDF (reference sequence). Full variable domain (rest looked up from reference TRBV15 and TRBJ1-1): DAMVIQNPRYQVTQFGKPVTLSCSQTLNHNVMYWYQQKSSQAPKLLFHYYDKDFNNEADTPDNFQSRRPNTSFCFLDIRSPGLGDTAMYLCATSRDRGTVNTEAFFGQGTRLTVV.

The chain carries TRBV9 and TRBJ1-1; D not certain. The length of the CDR3 is 16 residues. Deletions cut 0 bases from V and 5 bases from J, with 17 bases between. Germline loops: CDR1 SGDLS, CDR2 YYNGEE. The CDR3 bases are TGTGCCAGCAGCGTAGGCGTCTCGGGGAGGCGGACTGAAGCTTTCTTT. Encoded protein: CASSVGVSGRRTEAFF.